These T cell receptor beta chains were read from a single sample in a study of cytotoxic CD8 clonotypes in ibrutinib-treated CLL. Here immunoSEQ multiplex PCR was the method, and the copy in TCRdb shows in-frame clones only, minus some. The sample records about 300,000 clones, around 69% being singletons. The source material was PBMCs, sampled at disease progression, from a patient treated with ibrutinib. These receptors were collected from a human donor with chronic lymphocytic leukemia. Each CDR3 is given with its conserved first and last residue. The D gene is left open where the match is weak. Size is stated for part of the rows, as once, few or many counts, or as a class when the clone is expanded.

clone_size j_call d_call v_call cdr3_aa cdr3_nt
NA TRBJ2-3 NA TRBV10-1 CASSEDLLAMADTQYF TGCGCCAGCAGTGAGGATCTGCTAGCTATGGCAGATACGCAGTATTTT
NA TRBJ2-1 TRBD1 TRBV29-1 CSVTGGGNEQFF TGCAGCGTCACAGGGGGCGGGAATGAGCAGTTCTTC
NA TRBJ2-2 NA TRBV23-1 CASSQSAGELFF TGCGCCAGCAGTCAATCTGCCGGGGAGCTGTTTTTT
NA TRBJ2-7 TRBD1 TRBV4-1 CASSQVRQGAGEQYF TGCGCCAGCAGCCAAGTCAGGCAGGGGGCAGGGGAGCAGTACTTC
NA TRBJ2-1 NA TRBV5-6 CASSLGGGAWYEQFF TGTGCCAGCAGCTTGGGAGGGGGGGCCTGGTATGAGCAGTTCTTC
NA TRBJ2-3 TRBD2 TRBV4-1 CASSQESLAGGPTQYF TGCGCCAGCAGCCAAGAATCACTAGCGGGAGGGCCCACGCAGTATTTT
NA TRBJ1-4 NA TRBV27 CASSIRVDGKEKLFF TGTGCCAGCAGTATCAGGGTCGATGGAAAAGAAAAACTGTTTTTT
NA TRBJ2-3 NA TRBV10-3 CAISEDGAYRGDTQYF TGTGCCATCAGTGAGGATGGCGCCTACCGGGGAGATACGCAGTATTTT
NA TRBJ1-2 NA TRBV7-2 CASSLGILQLNGYTF TGTGCCAGCAGCTTAGGGATCCTTCAACTCAATGGCTACACCTTC
NA TRBJ2-7 NA TRBV7-9 CASSLSQPGSHEQYF TGTGCCAGCAGCTTAAGTCAGCCGGGAAGCCACGAGCAGTACTTC
NA TRBJ2-5 TRBD2 TRBV27 CASSRLASGGQETQYF TGTGCCAGCAGCCGACTAGCTTCCGGGGGGCAAGAGACCCAGTACTTC
NA TRBJ2-1 NA TRBV6-5 CASRDRANEQFF TGTGCCAGCAGGGACAGAGCCAATGAGCAGTTCTTC
few TRBJ2-7 NA TRBV5-1 CASSPDSPGVGQYF TGCGCCAGCAGCCCGGACAGTCCTGGAGTCGGGCAGTACTTC
NA TRBJ2-4 NA TRBV11-2 CASSSKRGDRDIQYF TGTGCCAGCAGCTCGAAACGGGGCGACCGGGACATTCAGTACTTC
NA TRBJ2-7 NA TRBV2 CASSRPVSGVLIYEQYF TGTGCCAGCAGTCGCCCCGTTAGCGGTGTGCTTATCTACGAGCAGTACTTC
NA TRBJ2-7 TRBD1 TRBV7-9 CASSLATRDSTSLGQYF TGTGCCAGCAGCTTAGCTACCCGGGACAGCACCTCCCTGGGGCAGTACTTC
NA TRBJ1-6 NA TRBV7-6 CASSLAASGNDSPLHF TGTGCCAGCAGCTTAGCTGCCTCAGGAAACGATTCACCCCTCCACTTT
NA TRBJ2-7 NA TRBV21-1 CASSEKLTSGSYEQYF TGTGCCAGCAGCGAAAAGCTAACTAGCGGGTCCTACGAGCAGTACTTC
NA TRBJ2-1 NA TRBV29-1 CSVASIGGANEQFF TGCAGCGTCGCTTCCATAGGCGGGGCCAATGAGCAGTTCTTC
NA TRBJ1-2 NA TRBV6-1 CASRTDLYGYTF TGTGCCAGCAGGACAGACCTCTATGGCTACACCTTC
NA TRBJ1-2 NA TRBV28 CATATFPSNYGYTF TGTGCCACCGCTACATTCCCTTCTAACTATGGCTACACCTTC
NA TRBJ1-1 NA TRBV6-5 CASSRREGIGTEAFF TGTGCCAGCAGTCGGCGAGAGGGCATAGGCACTGAAGCTTTCTTT
NA TRBJ2-7 TRBD1 TRBV10-3 CAIEDRDVEQYF TGTGCCATCGAAGACAGGGATGTCGAGCAGTACTTC
NA TRBJ1-1 NA TRBV29-1 CSVVGHPNTEAFF TGCAGCGTTGTCGGACACCCTAACACTGAAGCTTTCTTT
NA TRBJ1-1 TRBD1 TRBV28 CASSVQGSTEAFF TGTGCCAGCAGCGTACAGGGGAGCACTGAAGCTTTCTTT
NA TRBJ2-5 NA TRBV9 CASSPHGGGWQETQYF TGTGCCAGCAGCCCCCATGGCGGCGGCTGGCAAGAGACCCAGTACTTC
NA TRBJ1-5 NA TRBV12-5 CASGLGQIYSNQPQHF TGTGCTAGTGGTCTAGGACAGATCTATAGCAATCAGCCCCAGCATTTT
NA TRBJ2-7 NA TRBV2 CASSTIPIPTQTKYF TGTGCCAGCAGCACGATCCCCATCCCCACACAAACAAAGTACTTC
NA TRBJ2-5 NA TRBV6-1 CASSEFRGHQETQYF TGTGCCAGCAGTGAATTTAGGGGCCACCAAGAGACCCAGTACTTC
NA TRBJ2-7 NA TRBV27 CASSANGWRAYEQYF TGTGCCAGCAGTGCGAATGGTTGGCGGGCCTACGAGCAGTACTTC
NA TRBJ2-5 NA TRBV9 CASSPEGSWETQYF TGTGCCAGCAGCCCGGAGGGGAGTTGGGAGACCCAGTACTTC
NA TRBJ1-2 NA TRBV19 CASSIRAIGLGVYGYTF TGTGCCAGTAGTATTAGGGCAATCGGACTGGGGGTTTATGGCTACACCTTC
NA TRBJ1-2 NA TRBV28 CASSSTASRDYGYTF TGTGCCAGCAGTTCCACAGCTAGTCGAGACTATGGCTACACCTTC
NA TRBJ1-2 NA TRBV7-9 CASSPGTANYGYTF TGTGCCAGCAGCCCCGGGACGGCTAACTATGGCTACACCTTC
few TRBJ2-7 TRBD2 TRBV27 CASSPGLAGAREQYF TGTGCCAGCAGTCCCGGACTAGCGGGAGCTCGGGAGCAGTACTTC
NA TRBJ2-7 NA TRBV21-1 CASSPRDGMIYEQYF TGTGCCAGCAGCCCCAGGGACGGAATGATCTACGAGCAGTACTTC
NA TRBJ2-1 NA TRBV6-5 CASSYSPQARDEQFF TGTGCCAGCAGTTACTCCCCACAGGCAAGGGATGAGCAGTTCTTC
NA TRBJ2-7 NA TRBV6-5 CASSLQGRRYEQYF TGTGCCAGCAGCCTCCAGGGGAGAAGGTACGAGCAGTACTTC
NA TRBJ2-5 NA TRBV5-1 CASRRAGQIQETQYF TGCGCCAGCAGACGTGCGGGCCAGATCCAAGAGACCCAGTACTTC
NA TRBJ1-5 TRBD1 TRBV28 CASTPDRGLNQPQHF TGTGCCAGCACTCCCGACAGGGGGCTTAATCAGCCCCAGCATTTT
NA TRBJ2-3 TRBD2 TRBV11-2 CASSLDQRLAAHF TGTGCCAGCAGCTTAGATCAGAGACTAGCAGCCCATTTT
NA TRBJ2-7 NA TRBV19 CASSISYRDEQYF TGTGCCAGTAGTATATCGTACAGGGACGAGCAGTACTTC
few TRBJ2-7 NA TRBV10-3 CAISSTSGSDEQYF TGTGCCATCAGTAGCACCTCAGGGAGCGACGAGCAGTACTTC
NA TRBJ1-1 NA TRBV10-2 CASSDSRGLVDTEAFF TGCGCCAGCAGTGATTCGCGGGGGCTTGTCGACACTGAAGCTTTCTTT
NA TRBJ2-6 NA TRBV27 CASSFLGNAGANVLTF TGTGCCAGCAGTTTTTTGGGGAACGCCGGGGCCAACGTCCTGACTTTC
NA TRBJ2-1 TRBD2 TRBV5-1 CASSRGGGPAYNEQFF TGCGCCAGCAGCCGGGGGGGAGGCCCCGCTTACAATGAGCAGTTCTTC
NA TRBJ2-3 TRBD2 TRBV11-3 CASSLIAGGNTQYF TGTGCCAGCAGCTTGATAGCGGGGGGGAATACGCAGTATTTT
NA TRBJ1-1 NA TRBV11-3 CASRSKKMNTEAFF TGTGCCAGCAGATCGAAGAAGATGAACACTGAAGCTTTCTTT
few TRBJ2-7 NA TRBV7-9 CASSFSQGGEQYF TGTGCCAGCAGCTTCAGCCAGGGAGGAGAGCAGTACTTC
NA TRBJ2-7 TRBD1 TRBV5-6 CASSGLGDRGYSYEQYF TGTGCCAGCAGCGGCCTCGGGGACAGGGGGTACTCCTACGAGCAGTACTTC
NA TRBJ1-1 NA TRBV6-1 CASSDSWVSEAFF TGTGCCAGCAGTGATTCTTGGGTTTCTGAAGCTTTCTTT
few TRBJ2-2 NA TRBV6-5 CASSYSGGELFF TGTGCCAGCAGTTACTCGGGCGGGGAGCTGTTTTTT
NA TRBJ2-1 TRBD2 TRBV27 CASSLKGRALDEQFF TGTGCCAGCAGTTTAAAGGGGAGGGCCTTGGATGAGCAGTTCTTC